This section outlines one TCR beta chain sequence together with its context. Its specificity is unknown. The data belong to a study of cytomegalovirus exposure and HLA in healthy donors. In germline, CDR1 is LNHDA, CDR2 SQIVND (reference sequence). This CDR3 is 13 amino acids long. V was clipped by 3 bases and J by 8 bases, with 10 bases between them. Findings and limits, study-wide: Altogether, some 170 TCR beta chains were recorded as cytomegalovirus-associated.

The protocol was immunoSEQ multiplex PCR, while the TCRdb copy is restricted to in-frame clones and leaves out a portion. Counted here are approximately 99,000 clones, almost 96% occurring once; the ten biggest clones make up 0.67%. Material: PBMCs. The rearrangement uses TRBV19 and TRBJ1-4; D not certain. This TCR was recovered from a woman younger than 30 in good health and CMV-seronegative. The CDR3 nucleotides read TGTGCCAGTAGTATCCAGTCGGGGGAAAAACTGTTTTTT. Translated, it gives CASSIQSGEKLFF.